The next 28 T cell receptor beta chains were all read from a single sample in a study of blood T cells in healthy people across ages. Alongside a J-beta primer mix, a sample-barcoded 5' primer served in a second PCR lasting roughly 6 to 12 cycles. Each CDR3 protein gets one entry after TCRdb re-called the 5' RACE reads with MiXCR. The profile shows 580,000 or so distinct CDR3 sequences, roughly 43% of them singletons. Sequenced: blood. Receptor source: a man at least 80 years old in good health.

In DNA form, the CDR3 reads TGCAGTGCCTGGGAACGGTCCTCCTACGAGCAGTACTTC. This translates into CSAWERSSYEQYF. The J gene is TRBJ2-7, the V gene TRBV20-1; D not resolved. Germline CDR1 is DFQATT and CDR2 is SNEGSKA (reference sequence). The V gene lost 6 bases and the J gene lost 0 bases, with 12 bases spanning the gap. This CDR3 has 13 amino acids.

CDR3 sequence reads: CASSLAGNGQETQYF. In DNA, the CDR3 is TGCGCCAGCAGCTTGGCCGGTAATGGGCAAGAGACCCAGTACTTC. The V call is TRBV5-1, the J call TRBJ2-5; D is unclear. This CDR3 contains 15 residues. Trimming removed 0 bases from V and 2 bases from J, with 11 bases in between. CDR1 SGHRS and CDR2 YFSETQ come from the germline V gene.

CDR3 amino acids: CAIKLGKGDTEAFF. CDR3 in DNA: TGTGCCATCAAATTAGGCAAGGGGGACACTGAAGCTTTCTTT. The chain joins TRBV10-3 to TRBJ1-1, with D possibly matching TRBD1 (6 bases). Trimming cost V 7 bases and J 3 bases, with 15 bases left between them. The germline V gene encodes CDR1 ENHRY and CDR2 SYGVKD. The CDR3 loop spans 14 amino acids.

There are many counts of this clonotype. The V gene is TRBV6-6, the J gene TRBJ2-7, with TRBD2 identical over 9 bases. The CDR3 length is 16 residues. The J segment lost 2 bases and the V segment lost 0 bases, leaving 5 bases of the junction unmatched. Germline V gene lookup returns CDR1 MNHNY and CDR2 SVGAGI (reference sequence). CDR3 protein: CASSYSEREATYEQYF. CDR3 nucleotides: TGTGCCAGCAGTTACTCGGAGCGGGAGGCAACCTACGAGCAGTACTTC.

Here the CDR3 reads CASSVEGSGIFAQYF. The CDR3 DNA reads TGTGCCAGCAGCGTAGAGGGCAGCGGGATTTTTGCGCAGTATTTT. The chain recombines TRBV9 with TRBJ2-3; 7 nucleotides line up with TRBD2. The length of the CDR3 is 15 residues. The V segment lost 0 bases and the J segment 10 bases; nucleotides outside the gene matches: 11. CDR1 is SGDLS and CDR2 is YYNGEE in the germline V gene.

The chain combines TRBV18 with TRBJ1-2; unclear D gene. Germline CDR1 KGHSH, CDR2 LQKENI. V dropped 2 bases and J dropped 4 bases, with 11 bases sitting between them. The CDR3 is made up of 14 amino acids. The CDR3: CASSPLADAYGYTF. In DNA form, the CDR3 reads TGTGCCAGCTCACCATTAGCCGACGCCTATGGCTACACCTTC. Together with reference TRBV18 and TRBJ1-2, the CDR3 gives the full variable domain: NAGVMQNPRHLVRRRGQEARLRCSPMKGHSHVYWYRQLPEEGLKFMVYLQKENIIDESGMPKERFSAEFPKEGPSILRIQQVVRGDSAAYFCASSPLADAYGYTFGSGTRLTVV.

This rearrangement joins TRBV20-1 to TRBJ1-2; D is uncertain. V was trimmed by 3 bases and J by 2 bases, leaving 7 bases between them. The CDR3 contains 12 residues. CDR1 DFQATT and CDR2 SNEGSKA come from the germline V gene (reference sequence). The CDR3 loop is CSASWLNYGYTF. CDR3 sequence (DNA): TGCAGTGCTAGTTGGCTGAACTATGGCTACACCTTC.

The chain employs TRBV2 and TRBJ2-4, with D perhaps being TRBD1 or TRBD2 (5 bases each). The end of the DNA is better explained by TRBJ2-7, so the J call may be wrong. Looked up from germline, CDR1 is SNHLY and CDR2 is FYNNEI. CDR3 length: 16 amino acids. The CDR3 region has the DNA TGTGCCAGCAGTGAGTCTGGGACGGCCTTGGGATACGAGCAGTACTTC. Protein product: CASSESGTALGYEQYF.

The chain couples TRBV7-9 to TRBJ2-1; 9 positions agree with TRBD2. This CDR3 region has 15 residues. The germline V gene has CDR1 SEHNR and CDR2 FQNEAQ (reference sequence). V was clipped by 1 base and J by 6 bases; unmatched bases: 4. In DNA, the CDR3 is TGTGCCAGCAGCTTAGGGAGCGGGGGGACCAATGAGCAGTTCTTC. This gives the protein CASSLGSGGTNEQFF.

This rearrangement joins TRBV7-9 to TRBJ2-3; either TRBD1 or TRBD2 may supply D (5 bases each). With 5 bases removed from V and 2 bases from J, the gap between germline ends came to 14 bases. The CDR3 has 15 residues. The V gene's germline CDR1 is SEHNR and CDR2 FQNEAQ (reference sequence). The CDR3 is CASSEQGVNTDTQYF. The CDR3 DNA follows: TGTGCCAGCAGCGAGCAGGGAGTAAACACAGATACGCAGTATTTT.

This chain joins TRBV20-1 and TRBJ2-5; 8 bases are a match to TRBD1. The CDR3 extends over 14 amino acids. Germline lookup yields CDR1 DFQATT and CDR2 SNEGSKA (reference sequence). The trim removed 5 bases at V and 1 base at J, leaving 6 bases unmatched. Written as DNA, the CDR3 is TGCAGTGCTGAGACCGACAGGGGCCAAGAGACCCAGTACTTC. It codes for CSAETDRGQETQYF.

There are many counts of this clonotype. The rearrangement joins TRBV6-6 to TRBJ2-3, with D possibly matching TRBD1 (6 bases). There are 14 residues in the CDR3. Trimming shortened V by 3 bases and J by 5 bases, and 12 bases separated the two germline ends. Germline V gene sequence: CDR1 MNHNY, CDR2 SVGAGI (reference sequence). DNA for the CDR3: TGTGCCAGCAGTTATACAGGGTACAGAGATACGCAGTATTTT. It codes for CASSYTGYRDTQYF.

The chain uses TRBV20-1 and TRBJ2-1, with a possible D match to TRBD1 (7 bases). The V gene lost 3 bases and the J gene lost 2 bases, with 17 bases spanning the gap. Germline CDR1 DFQATT, CDR2 SNEGSKA (reference sequence). This CDR3 is 16 amino acids long. CDR3 coding DNA: TGCAGTGCTAGCTCAAACAGGGGAGGACCCTACAATGAGCAGTTCTTC. This encodes CSASSNRGGPYNEQFF.

This chain joins TRBV20-1 and TRBJ1-2; no firm D call. Germline V lookup: CDR1 DFQATT, CDR2 SNEGSKA (reference sequence). The CDR3 has 11 residues. The V gene lost 0 bases and the J gene lost 7 bases, with 6 bases spanning the gap. The CDR3 bases are TGCAGTGCTAGAGATCGGAGTGGCTACACCTTC. It specifies CSARDRSGYTF.

The chain joins TRBV4-1 to TRBJ2-2, with a weak D call TRBD1 (5 bases). V lost 1 base and J 5 bases, leaving 14 bases between the germline ends. From germline, CDR1 is MGHRA and CDR2 YSYEKL. The CDR3 runs 16 residues. The CDR3 here is CASSQVVRVGTGELFF. In DNA, the CDR3 is TGCGCCAGCAGCCAAGTCGTCAGGGTAGGGACCGGGGAGCTGTTTTTT.

This clonotype was counted between two and nine times. The J gene is TRBJ2-5, the V gene TRBV20-1, with 7 bases aligning to TRBD2. This CDR3 is 16 amino acids long. In germline, CDR1 is DFQATT, CDR2 SNEGSKA (reference sequence). Trimming removed 3 bases from V and 5 bases from J; junction bases left unmatched: 15. CDR3 loop: CSASSPGGGRWETQYF. The CDR3 DNA reads TGCAGTGCTAGCTCACCGGGAGGCGGGAGATGGGAGACCCAGTACTTC.

V usage is TRBV10-3 and J usage is TRBJ2-3; 8 bases map to TRBD1. Trimming removed 6 bases from V and 1 base from J; junction bases left unmatched: 3. The V gene's germline CDR1 is ENHRY and CDR2 SYGVKD. This CDR3 contains 14 residues. As DNA, the CDR3 is TGTGCCATCAGATCGGGACAGGGCACAGATACGCAGTATTTT. It translates to CAIRSGQGTDTQYF.

The genes are TRBV5-6 and TRBJ1-1; 7 positions match TRBD1. CDR1 and CDR2 (germline): SGHDT, YYEEEE. The CDR3 is 15 amino acids. The ends lost 4 bases at V and 7 bases at J; junction bases unmatched: 13. CDR3 sequence (DNA): TGTGCCAGCAGCGACTCCGGGACAGCGACCTATGAAGCTTTCTTT. It encodes CASSDSGTATYEAFF.

V is TRBV7-2 and J is TRBJ1-1, with D tentatively TRBD1 (5 bases). Germline V gene data show CDR1 as SGHTA and CDR2 as FQGNSA. V dropped 4 bases and J dropped 12 bases, with 15 bases sitting between them. The CDR3 has 12 residues. DNA of the CDR3: TGTGCCAGCAGCTCACACGTTGGGACGTCTTTCTTT. It translates to CASSSHVGTSFF. Supplemented by reference TRBV7-2 and TRBJ1-1, the full variable domain reads GAGVSQSPSNKVTEKGKDVELRCDPISGHTALYWYRQSLGQGLEFLIYFQGNSAPDKSGLPSDRFSAERTGGSVSTLTIQRTQQEDSAVYLCASSSHVGTSFFGQGTRLTVV.

There are a few counts of this clonotype. This sequence joins TRBV2 and TRBJ2-1; D ambiguous. The germline CDR1 and CDR2 sequences are SNHLY and FYNNEI. The V and J ends lost 6 bases and 5 bases respectively, with 14 bases between them. This CDR3 region has 14 residues. CDR3: CASRENRDDNEQFF. CDR3 nucleotides: TGTGCCAGCAGGGAAAACAGAGACGACAATGAGCAGTTCTTC.

This clonotype came up once. V usage is TRBV20-1 and J usage is TRBJ1-5; no definite D call. This CDR3 contains 12 residues. Trimming pared 3 bases from V and 3 bases from J, leaving 6 bases between. In germline, CDR1 is DFQATT, CDR2 SNEGSKA (reference sequence). The CDR3 region has the DNA TGCAGTGCTAGTCCTAACAATCAGCCCCAGCATTTT. Translating gives CSASPNNQPQHF.

In its sample, this clonotype was seen a few times. The genes are TRBV7-2 and TRBJ2-7, with D possibly matching TRBD2 (5 bases). V shed 1 base and J shed 3 bases, with 10 bases lying between them. The CDR3 is 14 residues long. CDR1 is SGHTA and CDR2 is FQGNSA in the germline V gene. The CDR3 DNA reads TGTGCCAGCAGCTTAGACTGGAGGAGCTACGAGCAGTACTTC. Its protein is CASSLDWRSYEQYF.

The chain joins TRBV24-1 to TRBJ2-1, with D possibly being TRBD1 (6 bases). The germline V and J ends were trimmed by 5 bases and 2 bases, with 15 bases remaining between them. Germline V CDR1 and CDR2: KGHDR, SFDVKD. The CDR3 is 16 amino acids. CDR3 bases: TGTGCCACCAGTGTCGCCGGGACACCAACCTACAATGAGCAGTTCTTC. As protein: CATSVAGTPTYNEQFF.

This clonotype was recorded at least ten times. The chain recombines TRBV6-6 with TRBJ1-4, with TRBD1 matching over 7 bases. CDR3 length: 14 amino acids. After removal of 4 bases from V and 7 bases from J, the junction contained 6 bases not matched to a gene. CDR1 is MNHNY and CDR2 is SVGAGI in the germline V gene (reference sequence). The DNA of the CDR3 is TGTGCCAGCAGTTCCAGGGAGGGGGCTGAAAAACTGTTTTTT. It translates to CASSSREGAEKLFF.

This clonotype was counted only a few times. V is TRBV20-1 and J is TRBJ2-7; D unresolved. The CDR3 is 12 residues long. V was shortened by 6 bases and J by 3 bases, with 12 bases between the two germline ends. In germline, CDR1 is DFQATT, CDR2 SNEGSKA (reference sequence). The CDR3 reads CSATTTFYEQYF. CDR3 coding DNA: TGCAGTGCGACAACAACGTTCTACGAGCAGTACTTC.

This sequence joins TRBV5-1 and TRBJ2-1, with D possibly called TRBD1 or TRBD2 (8 bases each). Germline loops: CDR1 SGHRS, CDR2 YFSETQ. V lost 4 bases, J lost 0 bases, and 14 bases lay in between. The CDR3 is 16 residues long. CDR3 in amino acids: CASSPGGTGSYNEQFF. The CDR3 DNA reads TGCGCCAGCAGCCCGGGGGGGACAGGCTCCTACAATGAGCAGTTCTTC.

V is TRBV29-1 and J is TRBJ2-7; D might be TRBD1 (5 bases). The germline CDR1 and CDR2 sequences are SQVTM and ANQGSEA. V lost 6 bases and J 7 bases, leaving 13 bases between the germline ends. The CDR3 totals 11 residues. As DNA, the CDR3 is TGCAGCGTCGAGACAGTGGGTGAGCAGTACTTC. As protein: CSVETVGEQYF.

In its sample, this clonotype was seen a few times. The genes are TRBV15 and TRBJ2-1, with TRBD2 identical over 13 bases. This CDR3 has 16 residues. Germline V gene data show CDR1 as LNHNV and CDR2 as YYDKDF (reference sequence). V lost 3 bases and J lost 7; bases outside the gene matches: 6. The CDR3: CATSSMGLAGTNEQFF. The DNA of the CDR3 is TGTGCCACCAGCAGCATGGGACTAGCGGGGACTAATGAGCAGTTCTTC.